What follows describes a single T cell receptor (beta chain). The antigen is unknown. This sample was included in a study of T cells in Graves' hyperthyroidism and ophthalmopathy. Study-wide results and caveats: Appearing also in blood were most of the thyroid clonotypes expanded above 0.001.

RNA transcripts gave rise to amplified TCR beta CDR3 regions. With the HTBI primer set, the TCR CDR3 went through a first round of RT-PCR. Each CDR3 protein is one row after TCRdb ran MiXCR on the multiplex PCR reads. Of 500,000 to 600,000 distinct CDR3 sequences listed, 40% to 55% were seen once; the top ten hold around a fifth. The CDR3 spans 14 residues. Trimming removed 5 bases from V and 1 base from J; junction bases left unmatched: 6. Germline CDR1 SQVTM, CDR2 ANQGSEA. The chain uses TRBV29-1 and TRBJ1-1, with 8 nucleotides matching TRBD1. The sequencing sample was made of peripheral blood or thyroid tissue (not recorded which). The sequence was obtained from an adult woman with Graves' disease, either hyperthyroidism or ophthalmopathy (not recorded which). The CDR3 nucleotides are TGCAGCGTTATTCGGACAGGGAAGAACACTGAAGCTTTCTTT. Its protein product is CSVIRTGKNTEAFF.